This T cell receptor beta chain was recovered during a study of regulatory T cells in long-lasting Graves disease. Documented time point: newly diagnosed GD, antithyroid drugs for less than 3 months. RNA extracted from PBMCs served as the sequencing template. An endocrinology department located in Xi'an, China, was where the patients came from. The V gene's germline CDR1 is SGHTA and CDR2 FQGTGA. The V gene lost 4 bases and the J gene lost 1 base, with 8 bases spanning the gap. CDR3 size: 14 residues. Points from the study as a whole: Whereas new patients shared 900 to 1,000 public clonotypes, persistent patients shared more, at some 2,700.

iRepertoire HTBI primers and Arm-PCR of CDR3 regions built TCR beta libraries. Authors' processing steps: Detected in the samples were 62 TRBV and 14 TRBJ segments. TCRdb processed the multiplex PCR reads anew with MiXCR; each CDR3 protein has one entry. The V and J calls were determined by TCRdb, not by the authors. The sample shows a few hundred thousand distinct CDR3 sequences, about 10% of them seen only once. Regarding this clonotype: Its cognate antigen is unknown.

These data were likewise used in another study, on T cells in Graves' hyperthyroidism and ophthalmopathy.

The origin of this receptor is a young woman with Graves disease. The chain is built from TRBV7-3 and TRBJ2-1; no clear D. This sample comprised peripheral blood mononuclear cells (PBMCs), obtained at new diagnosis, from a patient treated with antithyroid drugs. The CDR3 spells CASSWSGSYNEQFF. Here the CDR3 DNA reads TGTGCCAGCAGCTGGTCCGGGTCCTACAATGAGCAGTTCTTC.